This T cell receptor beta chain originates from a study of shared clonotypes between healthy human individuals (dated by TCRdb to between 2020 and 2021). About the investigation overall: Three men and two women, aged 18 to 49 years, made up the cohort. To increase sequencing depth and limit assay-specific biases, different laboratories used diverse techniques to prepare libraries and sequence TCR repertoires. To estimate repertoire size and how much clonotype sharing occurs between individuals, the study deeply sequenced the blood TCR repertoires of five healthy adults. For each donor, CD4 naive and CD4 memory were each run on three plates, CD8 naive on two plates, and CD8 memory on one plate. Each donor's leukapheresis produced roughly between roughly 0.85 and 10 billion PBMCs.

Points the paper makes about the study in general: Based on pairwise subsampling, the degree of clonotype sharing among donors was expected to be affected by sequencing depth. Incomplete sequencing was indicated by rarefaction of sorted-subset datasets, despite the large sequencing depth. Compared with non-shared clonotypes, clonotypes shared by all four sorted-subset donors had higher generation probabilities. About 5% of naive CD4, 3.5% of naive CD8, approximately 2.2% of memory CD4, and about 0.4% of memory CD8 clonotypes were shared across a handful of donors. Sampling was limited to blood, and TCR repertoires in tissue likely differ from TCR repertoires in blood. Naive subsets generally had larger estimated clonotype richness than memory subsets. Because the study included a small number of donors, the genetic and exposure-history diversity represented was limited.

A word on this clone: Its antigen is currently not known. Within one base of it there is no much larger clone, and no base qualities were kept.

Healthy HIV-negative adults with no recently reported acute infections or vaccinations were included as donors. All donors were Caucasian adults living in Nashville, Tennessee, USA. Magnetic negative selection was used to enrich CD4+ T cells, after which naive cells were positively selected on CD45RA and the negative fraction became the memory subset. After blood collection by leukapheresis, PBMCs were isolated using Ficoll-Histopaque density gradient centrifugation and then cryopreserved in the vapor phase of liquid nitrogen. Analytical flow cytometry was used to check the purity and quantity of every magnetically sorted T cell population. Each sorted fraction had its genomic DNA isolated and then quantified by UV absorbance on a Nanodrop 2000c. TCR CDR3 regions were amplified from genomic DNA by multiplex PCR using the deep immunoSEQ assay. For each cell subset, the extracted genomic DNA was distributed evenly across all wells of several immunoSEQ 96-well plates, and each plate served as one replicate. For sorted subsets, around 200 ng genomic DNA, equal to 25,000 to 35,000 T cell genomes, was loaded into each replicate PCR. Purified libraries were quantified with a Qubit 3.0 fluorometer, sized on a Bioanalyzer 2100, and re-quantified with the KAPA Library Quantification kit. Each immunoSEQ 96-well plate was sequenced on its own single-read 150-cycle Illumina NextSeq 550 flow cell. In the authors' own workflow: Because the immunoSEQ output held only junctional sequences and lacked quality scores, the filtering could not match the filtering applied to full-length reads. Sequences were annotated with PyIR, a Python wrapper for IgBLAST v1.9, using IMGT germline references to assign V/J genes and CDR3. Reads with weak V/J assignments (E-value above 1e-6), missing CDR3, stop codons, out-of-frame junctions, or ambiguous translated residues were removed. V3J clonotypes were defined by identical inferred V gene, J gene, and CDR3 amino acid sequence. Percentage overlap between repertoires was computed as shared unique clonotypes divided by the size of the smaller repertoire. Three approaches were used to assess repertoire richness: RTK rarefaction, the Chao1 estimator, and Recon v2.1 estimates of unobserved clonotypes. Generation probabilities were computed with OLGA for all TCRbeta clonotypes obtained by the gDNA method from a handful of donors. TCRdb holds this immuneACCESS table with in-frame rearrangements only. Some clones are missing; in checked studies, unresolved V genes explain under half, and the rest has no known cause. V, J and clone size reflect that table, while D and trimming were determined from the DNA. In this sample the table shows approximately 2.5 million clones, under 95% of which occur a single time. The ten largest clones capture more than 0.35% of the sample.

This TCR was recovered from a man aged 18 to 35 in good health. Some clones in this sample may be carry-over from other donors' samples. The sample was naive CD4+ T cells from PBMCs. The cell subset or site label of this sample denotes: CD45RA+ positively selected.

The nucleotide sequence is given as TGTGCCAGCAGATCAGTGCCCAGGGGAGTTTCACCCCTCCACTTT. This is translated as CASRSVPRGVSPLHF. The V gene is TRBV6-5 and the J gene is TRBJ1-6, and possibly TRBD1, on 6 matching bases. The CDR3 starts with the cysteine, ends with the phenylalanine, and has 15 residues. CDR3 DNA only is kept here, 45 bases in frame from base 1. The germline V gene supplies CDR1 MNHEY and CDR2 SVGAGI. At the junction V is shortened by 6 bases and J by 9 bases, with 18 bases in between.